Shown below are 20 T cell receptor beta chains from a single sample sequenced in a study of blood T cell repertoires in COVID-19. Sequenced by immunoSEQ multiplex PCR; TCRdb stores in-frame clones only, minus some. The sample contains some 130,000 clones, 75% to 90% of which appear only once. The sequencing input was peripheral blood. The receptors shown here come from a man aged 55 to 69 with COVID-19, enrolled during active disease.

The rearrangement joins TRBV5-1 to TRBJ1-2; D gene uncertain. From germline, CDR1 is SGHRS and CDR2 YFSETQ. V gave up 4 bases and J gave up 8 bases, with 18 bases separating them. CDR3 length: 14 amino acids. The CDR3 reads CASSPSTLTGGYTF. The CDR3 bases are TGCGCCAGCAGCCCCTCGACTCTAACGGGGGGCTACACCTTC.

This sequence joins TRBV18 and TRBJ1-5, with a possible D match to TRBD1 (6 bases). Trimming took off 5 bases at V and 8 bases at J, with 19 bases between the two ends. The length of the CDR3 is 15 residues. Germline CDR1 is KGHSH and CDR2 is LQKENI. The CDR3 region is CASSTLGQSGEPQHF. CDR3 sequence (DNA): TGTGCCAGCTCAACCCTTGGACAGTCCGGAGAGCCCCAGCATTTT.

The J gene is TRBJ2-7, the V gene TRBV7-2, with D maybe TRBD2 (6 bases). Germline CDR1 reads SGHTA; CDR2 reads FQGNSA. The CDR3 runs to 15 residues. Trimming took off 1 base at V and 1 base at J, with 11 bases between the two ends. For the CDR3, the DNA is TGTGCCAGCAGCTTAGAAGTTGGGAGGTCCTACGAGCAGTACTTC. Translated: CASSLEVGRSYEQYF. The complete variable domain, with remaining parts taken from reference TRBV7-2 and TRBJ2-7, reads GAGVSQSPSNKVTEKGKDVELRCDPISGHTALYWYRQSLGQGLEFLIYFQGNSAPDKSGLPSDRFSAERTGGSVSTLTIQRTQQEDSAVYLCASSLEVGRSYEQYFGPGTRLTVT.

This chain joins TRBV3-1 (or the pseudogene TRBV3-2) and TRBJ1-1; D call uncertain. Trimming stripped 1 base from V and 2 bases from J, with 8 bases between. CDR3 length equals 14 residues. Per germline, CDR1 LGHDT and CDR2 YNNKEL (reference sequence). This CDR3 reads CASSQGPYNTEAFF. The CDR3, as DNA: TGTGCCAGCAGCCAAGGTCCCTATAACACTGAAGCTTTCTTT.

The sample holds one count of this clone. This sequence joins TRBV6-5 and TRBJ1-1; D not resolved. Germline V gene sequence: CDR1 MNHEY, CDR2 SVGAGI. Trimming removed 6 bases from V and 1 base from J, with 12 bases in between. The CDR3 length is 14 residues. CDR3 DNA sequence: TGTGCCAGCAGGCAAGGAGGGCAGAACACTGAAGCTTTCTTT. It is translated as CASRQGGQNTEAFF.

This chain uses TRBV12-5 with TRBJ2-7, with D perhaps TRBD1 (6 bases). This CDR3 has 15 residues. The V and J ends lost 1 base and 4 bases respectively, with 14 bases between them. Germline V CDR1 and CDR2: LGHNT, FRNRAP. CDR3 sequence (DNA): TGTGCTAGTGGTTTGGCCTCGGGCAGGGGATACGAGCAGTACTTC. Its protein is CASGLASGRGYEQYF.

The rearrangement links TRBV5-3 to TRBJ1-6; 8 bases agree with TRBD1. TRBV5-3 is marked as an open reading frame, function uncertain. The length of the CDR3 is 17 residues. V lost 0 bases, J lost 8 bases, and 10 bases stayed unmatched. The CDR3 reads CARSLGGQVIWDSPLHF. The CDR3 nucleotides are TGTGCCAGAAGCTTGGGGGGACAGGTGATCTGGGATTCACCCCTCCACTTT.

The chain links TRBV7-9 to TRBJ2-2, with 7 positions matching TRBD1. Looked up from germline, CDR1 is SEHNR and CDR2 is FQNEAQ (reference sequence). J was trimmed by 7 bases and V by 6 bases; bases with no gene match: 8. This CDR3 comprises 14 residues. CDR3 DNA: TGTGCCAGCAGGTCGACAGGGAACCTCGGGGAGCTGTTTTTT. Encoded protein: CASRSTGNLGELFF.

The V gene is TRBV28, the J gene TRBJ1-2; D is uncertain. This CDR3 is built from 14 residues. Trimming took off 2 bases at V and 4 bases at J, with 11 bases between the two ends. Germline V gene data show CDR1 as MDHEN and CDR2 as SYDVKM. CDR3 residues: CASSLPSAPYGYTF. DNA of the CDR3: TGTGCCAGCAGTTTACCCAGCGCCCCCTATGGCTACACCTTC.

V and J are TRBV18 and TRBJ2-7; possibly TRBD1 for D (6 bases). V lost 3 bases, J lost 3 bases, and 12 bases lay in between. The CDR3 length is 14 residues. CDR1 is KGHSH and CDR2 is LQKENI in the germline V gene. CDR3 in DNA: TGTGCCAGCTCACCGTCCCGGACAGACTACGAGCAGTACTTC. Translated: CASSPSRTDYEQYF.

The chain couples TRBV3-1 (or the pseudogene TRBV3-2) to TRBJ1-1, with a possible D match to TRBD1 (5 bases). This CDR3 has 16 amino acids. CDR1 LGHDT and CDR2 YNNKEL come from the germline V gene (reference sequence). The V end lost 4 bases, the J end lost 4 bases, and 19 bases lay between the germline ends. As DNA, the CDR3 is TGTGCCAGCAGCCCGCCTCCAGGGTCTATCGGCACTGAAGCTTTCTTT. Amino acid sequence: CASSPPPGSIGTEAFF.

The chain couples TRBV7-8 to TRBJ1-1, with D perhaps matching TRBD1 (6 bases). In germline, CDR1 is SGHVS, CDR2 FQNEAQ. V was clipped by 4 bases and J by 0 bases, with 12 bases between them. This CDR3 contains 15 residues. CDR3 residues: CASSSGGHLNTEAFF. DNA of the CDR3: TGTGCCAGCAGCTCTGGGGGACACCTGAACACTGAAGCTTTCTTT.

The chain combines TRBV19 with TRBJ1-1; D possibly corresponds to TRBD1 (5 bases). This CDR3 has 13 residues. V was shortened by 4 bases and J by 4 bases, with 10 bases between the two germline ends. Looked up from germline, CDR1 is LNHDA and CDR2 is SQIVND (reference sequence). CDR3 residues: CASSNEDSTEAFF. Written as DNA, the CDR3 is TGTGCCAGTAGTAACGAAGACAGCACTGAAGCTTTCTTT.

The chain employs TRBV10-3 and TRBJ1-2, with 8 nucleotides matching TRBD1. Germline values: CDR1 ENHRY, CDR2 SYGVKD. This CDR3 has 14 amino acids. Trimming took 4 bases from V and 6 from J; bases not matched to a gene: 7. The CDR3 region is CAISGTGWIDGYTF. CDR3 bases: TGTGCCATCAGTGGGACAGGGTGGATAGATGGCTACACCTTC.

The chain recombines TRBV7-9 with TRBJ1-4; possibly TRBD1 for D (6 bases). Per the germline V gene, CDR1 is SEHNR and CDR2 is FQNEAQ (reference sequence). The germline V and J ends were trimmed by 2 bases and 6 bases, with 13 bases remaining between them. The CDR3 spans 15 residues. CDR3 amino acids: CASSLTGGAHEKLFF. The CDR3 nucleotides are TGTGCCAGCAGCTTAACCGGGGGGGCTCATGAAAAACTGTTTTTT.

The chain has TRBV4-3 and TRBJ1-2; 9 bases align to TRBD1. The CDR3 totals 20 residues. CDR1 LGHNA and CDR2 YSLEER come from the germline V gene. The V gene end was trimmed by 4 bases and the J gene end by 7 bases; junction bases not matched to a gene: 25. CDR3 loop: CASSPGASTGGGRSGGGYTF. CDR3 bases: TGCGCCAGCAGCCCGGGCGCCTCAACAGGGGGCGGAAGGTCGGGAGGTGGCTACACCTTC.

As DNA, the CDR3 is TGTGCCAGTAGTATATTCAGGGGTAATCAGCCCCAGCATTTT. Protein sequence: CASSIFRGNQPQHF. This chain connects TRBV19 to TRBJ1-5, with D possibly TRBD1 on 6 matching bases. The V and J ends lost 2 bases and 4 bases respectively, with 9 bases between them. The CDR3 consists of 14 residues. Germline values: CDR1 LNHDA, CDR2 SQIVND (reference sequence).

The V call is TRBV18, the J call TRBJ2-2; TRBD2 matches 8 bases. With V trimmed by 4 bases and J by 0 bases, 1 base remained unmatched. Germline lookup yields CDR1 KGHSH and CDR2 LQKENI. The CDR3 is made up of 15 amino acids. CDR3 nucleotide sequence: TGTGCCAGCTCACGAGCGGGGGCGAACACCGGGGAGCTGTTTTTT. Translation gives CASSRAGANTGELFF.

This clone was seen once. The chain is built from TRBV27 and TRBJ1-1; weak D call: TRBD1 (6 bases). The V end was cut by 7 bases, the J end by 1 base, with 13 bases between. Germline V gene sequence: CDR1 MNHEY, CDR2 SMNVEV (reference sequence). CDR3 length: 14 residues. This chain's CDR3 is CASTLDRSNTEAFF. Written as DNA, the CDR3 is TGTGCCAGCACCCTGGACAGATCGAACACTGAAGCTTTCTTT.

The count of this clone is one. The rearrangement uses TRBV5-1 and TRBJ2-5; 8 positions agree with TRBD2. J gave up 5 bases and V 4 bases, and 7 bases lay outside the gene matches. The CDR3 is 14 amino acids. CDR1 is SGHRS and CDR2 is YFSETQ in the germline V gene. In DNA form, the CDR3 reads TGCGCCAGCAGCCCCCGGGAGGGGGGTGAGACCCAGTACTTC. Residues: CASSPREGGETQYF.